The 19 T cell receptor beta chains below were found in one sample sequenced in a study of naive and memory T cell subsets. The beta constant-region primer was an equimolar mix of two oligonucleotides covering TRBC1 and TRBC2. MiXCR was run by TCRdb on the UMI-ligation and nested PCR reads, yielding one entry per CDR3 protein. Of 120,000 to 150,000 distinct CDR3 sequences in the sample, over 15% are singletons; the top ten hold about 0.13%. Input material: naive CD4+ T cells from blood. The receptor set was obtained from a human donor in good health.

This clonotype was seen once. This sequence joins TRBV24-1 and TRBJ2-3; D possibly corresponds to TRBD2 (6 bases). V shed 4 bases and J shed 5 bases, with 18 bases lying between them. The germline gives CDR1 KGHDR, CDR2 SFDVKD. CDR3 length equals 16 residues. CDR3 nucleotide sequence: TGTGCCACCAGTGACCATGCCGGGGGATTTGGAGATACGCAGTATTTT. This translates into CATSDHAGGFGDTQYF.

V gene TRBV6-5 combines with J gene TRBJ2-3; D not resolved. The V end was cut by 2 bases, the J end by 2 bases, with 5 bases between. The CDR3 runs to 13 residues. CDR1 is MNHEY and CDR2 is SVGAGI in the germline V gene. CDR3 in amino acids: CASSYDITDTQYF. The CDR3 nucleotides are TGTGCCAGCAGTTACGACATCACAGATACGCAGTATTTT.

The genes are TRBV5-4 and TRBJ1-1; no firm D call. Trimming took 0 bases from V and 1 from J, leaving 7 bases between them. CDR1 and CDR2 (germline): SGHNT, YYREEE (reference sequence). The CDR3 is 14 amino acids. The CDR3 bases are TGTGCCAGCAGCTTGGTCGAAAAGAACACTGAAGCTTTCTTT. Translation gives CASSLVEKNTEAFF. The full variable domain, rest sourced from reference TRBV5-4 and TRBJ1-1, is ETGVTQSPTHLIKTRGQQVTLRCSSQSGHNTVSWYQQALGQGPQFIFQYYREEENGRGNFPPRFSGLQFPNYSSELNVNALELDDSALYLCASSLVEKNTEAFFGQGTRLTVV.

This clonotype was detected only a few times. This chain connects TRBV11-2 to TRBJ2-7; possible D gene TRBD2, 6 bases. V was pared by 5 bases and J by 5 bases, with 10 bases between. The CDR3 is 12 amino acids. Germline V CDR1 and CDR2: SGHAT, FQNNGV. The CDR3 DNA reads as TGTGCCAGCAGCGAGGGACTTAACGAGCAGTACTTC. Translation gives CASSEGLNEQYF.

This clonotype appeared a few times. This chain joins TRBV4-3 and TRBJ2-2; 8 nucleotides match TRBD1. CDR3 size: 16 residues. CDR1 and CDR2 from the germline V gene are LGHNA and YSLEER. The ends lost 6 bases at V and 4 bases at J; junction bases unmatched: 10. The DNA for the CDR3 is TGCGCCAGCAGTCTTTACCTAGGACAGGGCACCGGGGAGCTGTTTTTT. This encodes CASSLYLGQGTGELFF.

The gene calls are TRBV13 and TRBJ2-7; D may be TRBD1 or TRBD2 (7 bases each). This CDR3 contains 17 residues. Trimming took 2 bases from V and 0 from J, leaving 17 bases between them. Germline V gene lookup returns CDR1 PRHDT and CDR2 FYEKMQ (reference sequence). The CDR3 loop reads CASSLIGRTGSSYEQYF. The CDR3 nucleotides are TGTGCCAGCAGCTTAATCGGGAGGACAGGAAGCTCCTACGAGCAGTACTTC. Full variable domain (rest looked up from reference TRBV13 and TRBJ2-7): AAGVIQSPRHLIKEKRETATLKCYPIPRHDTVYWYQQGPGQDPQFLISFYEKMQSDKGSIPDRFSAQQFSDYHSELNMSSLELGDSALYFCASSLIGRTGSSYEQYFGPGTRLTVT.

This clonotype was observed a few times. The CDR3 DNA is TGTGCCAGCAGCTACCCCGGGACTAGCGGGAGACGACTGATATCCTACAATGAGCAGTTCTTC. Its translation is CASSYPGTSGRRLISYNEQFF. The chain has TRBV7-9 and TRBJ2-1; 14 bases map to TRBD2. The germline gives CDR1 SEHNR, CDR2 FQNEAQ (reference sequence). The CDR3 is 21 amino acids. V was clipped by 4 bases and J by 1 base; unmatched bases: 15. Variable domain in full (rest from reference TRBV7-9 and TRBJ2-1): DTGVSQNPRHKITKRGQNVTFRCDPISEHNRLYWYRQTLGQGPEFLTYFQNEAQLEKSRLLSDRFSAERPKGSFSTLEIQRTEQGDSAMYLCASSYPGTSGRRLISYNEQFFGPGTRLTVL.

The V gene is TRBV24-1, the J gene TRBJ2-1; 7 bases agree with TRBD1. The CDR3 has 14 residues. Germline loops: CDR1 KGHDR, CDR2 SFDVKD. V dropped 4 bases and J dropped 5; count of bases not matched to a gene: 4. CDR3 sequence reads: CATSERTGDNEQFF. As DNA, the CDR3 is TGTGCCACCAGTGAGCGAACAGGGGACAATGAGCAGTTCTTC.

The chain has TRBV5-4 and TRBJ1-2; D is uncertain. Trimming cost V 0 bases and J 4 bases, with 10 bases left between them. This CDR3 region has 14 residues. CDR1 and CDR2 (germline): SGHNT, YYREEE (reference sequence). The CDR3 sequence is CASSLAMLGYGYTF. As DNA, the CDR3 is TGTGCCAGCAGCTTGGCGATGCTTGGCTATGGCTACACCTTC.

The DNA of the CDR3 is TGTGCCGGGGGAGGGCCCTCTATCACAGATACGCAGTATTTT. Translation: CAGGGPSITDTQYF. The V gene is TRBV28, the J gene TRBJ2-3; 7 nucleotides align to TRBD2. The junction had 10 bases not matched to a gene; V was cut back by 11 bases and J by 2 bases. CDR3 length: 14 amino acids. Germline loops: CDR1 MDHEN, CDR2 SYDVKM.

This clonotype has only a few counts. This chain joins TRBV2 and TRBJ2-2; possible D gene TRBD2, 6 bases. V was cut by 0 bases and J by 4 bases, with 15 bases left in between. The germline CDR1 and CDR2 sequences are SNHLY and FYNNEI. The CDR3 sequence is 17 residues long. CDR3 amino acids: CASSEAYLAYSTGELFF. DNA for the CDR3: TGTGCCAGCAGTGAAGCGTACCTAGCGTATAGCACCGGGGAGCTGTTTTTT.

This clonotype has ten or more counts. The chain uses TRBV29-1 and TRBJ2-7, with TRBD2 matching 14 bases. J was trimmed by 4 bases and V by 1 base; bases with no gene match: 6. CDR3 length: 16 residues. The germline gives CDR1 SQVTM, CDR2 ANQGSEA. The CDR3 reads CSVEGLAGGPYYEQYF. The CDR3 coding sequence is TGCAGCGTTGAAGGACTAGCGGGAGGGCCGTATTACGAGCAGTACTTC.

This sequence joins TRBV10-3 and TRBJ2-3; 14 nucleotides agree with TRBD2. The germline V gene encodes CDR1 ENHRY and CDR2 SYGVKD. This CDR3 is built from 14 residues. The junction had 3 bases not matched to a gene; V was cut back by 10 bases and J by 3 bases. The CDR3 sequence is CATWTSGGTDTQYF. In DNA form, the CDR3 reads TGTGCCACCTGGACTAGCGGGGGGACAGATACGCAGTATTTT.

This clonotype was seen a handful of times. The chain carries TRBV28 and TRBJ2-1, with a weak D call TRBD2 (8 bases). V was pared by 5 bases and J by 7 bases, with 21 bases between. CDR3 length: 16 amino acids. Germline CDR1 is MDHEN and CDR2 is SYDVKM. The CDR3 region has the DNA TGTGCCAGCAGTAGGACAGGACTAGCTTGTATTAATGAGCAGTTCTTC. The encoded protein is CASSRTGLACINEQFF. The whole variable domain, remainder taken from reference TRBV28 and TRBJ2-1, is DVKVTQSSRYLVKRTGEKVFLECVQDMDHENMFWYRQDPGLGLRLIYFSYDVKMKEKGDIPEGYSVSREKKERFSLILESASTNQTSMYLCASSRTGLACINEQFFGPGTRLTVL.

This clonotype has more than one count but fewer than ten. The chain employs TRBV25-1 and TRBJ2-5; 9 positions match TRBD2. The V gene end was trimmed by 8 bases and the J gene end by 5 bases; junction bases not matched to a gene: 6. From germline, CDR1 is MGHDK and CDR2 SYGVNS. This CDR3 is built from 13 residues. The CDR3 coding sequence is TGTGCCAGCCAACTAGCGGGCGGGGAGACCCAGTACTTC. Amino acids: CASQLAGGETQYF.

This clonotype was seen only a few times. The chain links TRBV29-1 to TRBJ2-1; 9 bases are shared with TRBD2. V dropped 4 bases and J dropped 6; count of bases not matched to a gene: 10. This CDR3 has 15 residues. Germline CDR1 is SQVTM and CDR2 is ANQGSEA. The CDR3 nucleotides read TGCAGCGTTGGCGGGGGGGGCGCGTTATTCAATGAGCAGTTCTTC. It yields the protein CSVGGGGALFNEQFF.

This clonotype was counted a few times. This chain uses TRBV28 with TRBJ2-7, with a weak D call TRBD2 (8 bases). The V end was cut by 7 bases, the J end by 0 bases, with 13 bases between. The CDR3 runs to 14 residues. CDR1 MDHEN and CDR2 SYDVKM come from the germline V gene. This CDR3 is CASKGAGGSYEQYF. The DNA of the CDR3 is TGTGCCAGCAAGGGGGCGGGAGGCTCCTACGAGCAGTACTTC.

The chain combines TRBV12-3 or TRBV12-4 with TRBJ1-5; 7 nucleotides align to TRBD1. The CDR3 contains 14 residues. Trimming took 3 bases from V and 6 from J; bases not matched to a gene: 5. The DNA for the CDR3 is TGTGCCAGCAGTTTTCGACAGGGAAGTCAGCCCCAGCATTTT. It is translated as CASSFRQGSQPQHF.

V gene TRBV25-1 combines with J gene TRBJ1-5; unclear D gene. The CDR3 covers 13 residues. Trimming left V 1 base short and J 2 bases short, with 3 bases between. From germline, CDR1 is MGHDK and CDR2 SYGVNS. CDR3: CASSEWGNQPQHF. The DNA of the CDR3 is TGTGCCAGCAGTGAATGGGGCAATCAGCCCCAGCATTTT. The full variable domain, with the rest looked up from reference TRBV25-1 and TRBJ1-5, is EADIYQTPRYLVIGTGKKITLECSQTMGHDKMYWYQQDPGMELHLIHYSYGVNSTEKGDLSSESTVSRIRTEHFPLTLESARPSHTSQYLCASSEWGNQPQHFGDGTRLSIL.